A single sample gave rise to the 28 T cell receptor beta chains below, sequenced in a study of cytomegalovirus exposure and HLA in healthy donors. Here immunoSEQ multiplex PCR was the method, and the copy in TCRdb shows in-frame clones only, minus some. The sample carries approximately 220,000 clones, 75% to 95% recorded once. The sequenced sample was PBMCs. Receptors originate from a woman under 30 in good health and CMV-seronegative.

The gene calls are TRBV5-5 and TRBJ2-7; D ambiguous. The CDR3 has 14 residues. Germline CDR1 is SGHKS and CDR2 is YYEKEE (reference sequence). Trimming removed 4 bases at V and 1 base at J, with 12 bases between. The CDR3 is CASSIHGGSYEQYF. DNA for the CDR3: TGTGCCAGCAGCATTCACGGCGGATCCTACGAGCAGTACTTC. The whole variable domain, remainder taken from reference TRBV5-5 and TRBJ2-7, is DAGVTQSPTHLIKTRGQQVTLRCSPISGHKSVSWYQQVLGQGPQFIFQYYEKEERGRGNFPDRFSARQFPNYSSELNVNALLLGDSALYLCASSIHGGSYEQYFGPGTRLTVT.

This chain links TRBV7-3 with TRBJ2-1, with TRBD2 matching 12 bases. The junction had 9 bases not matched to a gene; V was cut back by 4 bases and J by 2 bases. Germline values: CDR1 SGHTA, CDR2 FQGTGA. The CDR3 extends over 18 amino acids. CDR3 loop: CASSSRTSGIPTYNEQFF. In nucleotides, the CDR3 is TGTGCCAGCAGCTCCCGGACTAGCGGGATACCGACCTACAATGAGCAGTTCTTC.

This rearrangement joins TRBV2 to TRBJ2-7; 9 nucleotides match TRBD1. J lost 7 bases, V lost 11 bases, and 12 bases had no gene match. This CDR3 comprises 13 residues. Germline V gene lookup returns CDR1 SNHLY and CDR2 FYNNEI. CDR3 protein: CAGEGQGVGEQYF. Written as DNA, the CDR3 is TGTGCCGGTGAGGGACAGGGCGTGGGTGAGCAGTACTTC.

The chain couples TRBV4-1 to TRBJ1-2; no definite D call. The length of the CDR3 is 16 residues. Trimming shortened V by 1 base and J by 3 bases, and 15 bases separated the two germline ends. Germline lookup yields CDR1 MGHRA and CDR2 YSYEKL. This CDR3 reads CASSQADAPGYYGYTF. CDR3 coding DNA: TGCGCCAGCAGCCAAGCCGACGCCCCGGGATACTATGGCTACACCTTC.

This rearrangement joins TRBV5-1 to TRBJ2-2; 11 bases align to TRBD2. The CDR3 runs 15 residues. Germline V lookup: CDR1 SGHRS, CDR2 YFSETQ. Trimming removed 2 bases from V and 4 bases from J; junction bases left unmatched: 1. CDR3 amino acids: CASSFGTSGTGELFF. For the CDR3, the DNA is TGCGCCAGCAGCTTTGGGACTAGCGGCACCGGGGAGCTGTTTTTT.

J is TRBJ2-1 and V is TRBV28, with D perhaps TRBD1 (5 bases). With 1 base removed from V and 7 bases from J, the gap between germline ends came to 5 bases. CDR3 length equals 12 residues. Looked up from germline, CDR1 is MDHEN and CDR2 is SYDVKM. The chain's CDR3 is CASSLSGNEQFF. CDR3 DNA: TGTGCCAGCAGTTTATCAGGGAATGAGCAGTTCTTC.

This clone has more than one count but fewer than ten. The chain links TRBV5-1 to TRBJ1-2, with TRBD1 matching 12 bases. V lost 3 bases to trimming and J lost 7 bases; unmatched junction nucleotides: 7. Germline loops: CDR1 SGHRS, CDR2 YFSETQ. CDR3 length equals 15 residues. Written as DNA, the CDR3 is TGCGCCAGCAGCTCAACAGGGACAGGGGGCCTTGGCTACACCTTC. The encoded protein is CASSSTGTGGLGYTF.

V gene TRBV27 combines with J gene TRBJ2-1; 12 bases are shared with TRBD2. Trimming cost V 2 bases and J 0 bases; bases outside gene matches: 11. The CDR3 runs 20 residues. Germline V CDR1 and CDR2: MNHEY, SMNVEV (reference sequence). The DNA for the CDR3 is TGTGCCAGCAGTTTACGAGGACTAGCGGGATGGACAAGCTCCTACAATGAGCAGTTCTTC. It specifies CASSLRGLAGWTSSYNEQFF.

This chain joins TRBV6-1 and TRBJ1-2, with D unclear. Germline CDR1 reads MNHNS; CDR2 reads SASEGT. This CDR3 has 15 residues. V lost 0 bases and J 1 base, leaving 9 bases between the germline ends. The CDR3 coding sequence is TGTGCCAGCAGTGAAGCGAGTCCCGTTAACTATGGCTACACCTTC. This gives the protein CASSEASPVNYGYTF.

The gene calls are TRBV19 and TRBJ1-5; D perhaps matches TRBD1 (5 bases). The CDR3 is made up of 14 amino acids. Germline values: CDR1 LNHDA, CDR2 SQIVND (reference sequence). The V gene lost 0 bases and the J gene lost 5 bases, with 8 bases spanning the gap. CDR3 DNA: TGTGCCAGTAGTATAGAGGGGGGATATCAGCCCCAGCATTTT. Encoded protein: CASSIEGGYQPQHF.

The chain is built from TRBV5-4 and TRBJ2-4; possibly TRBD1 for D (6 bases). CDR1 is SGHNT and CDR2 is YYREEE in the germline V gene (reference sequence). This CDR3 contains 13 residues. Trimming removed 0 bases from V and 15 bases from J, with 16 bases in between. In DNA, the CDR3 is TGTGCCAGCAGCTTGGCAGGGGATCCCGGAGGGTACTTC. Protein: CASSLAGDPGGYF.

The sample holds a few counts of this clone. The chain links TRBV27 to TRBJ2-7; D possibly corresponds to TRBD1 (5 bases). Between the trimmed V and J ends, which lost 5 bases and 3 bases, there was a span of 11 bases. CDR3 size: 13 residues. Germline-derived CDR1 and CDR2 are MNHEY and SMNVEV (reference sequence). The CDR3 nucleotides are TGTGCCAGCAGTCCCTCAGGGTTCTACGAGCAGTACTTC. Residues: CASSPSGFYEQYF.

The CDR3 DNA reads as TGTGCCAGCAGTGATCGACAGGGGGCATTCACCGGGGAGCTGTTTTTT. Protein product: CASSDRQGAFTGELFF. This chain connects TRBV6-1 to TRBJ2-2; the match to TRBD1 covers 10 bases. Trimming took 3 bases from V and 4 from J; bases not matched to a gene: 5. Germline-derived CDR1 and CDR2 are MNHNS and SASEGT. The CDR3 covers 16 residues.

This chain uses TRBV10-2 with TRBJ1-1, with no clear D. CDR3 length: 15 amino acids. Germline V gene lookup returns CDR1 WSHSY and CDR2 SAAADI. The V end was cut by 5 bases, the J end by 1 base, with 14 bases between. As DNA, the CDR3 is TGCGCCAGCAGTAACTCGGGAACCGGGAACACTGAAGCTTTCTTT. This gives the protein CASSNSGTGNTEAFF.

The rearrangement uses TRBV30 and TRBJ2-3; 8 bases align to TRBD2. The J segment lost 4 bases and the V segment lost 3 bases, leaving 9 bases of the junction unmatched. CDR3 size: 15 residues. Germline-derived CDR1 and CDR2 are GTSNPN and SVGIG (reference sequence). As DNA, the CDR3 is TGTGCCTGGAGGGGTGCGGGAGGTGCAGCAGATACGCAGTATTTT. Its translation is CAWRGAGGAADTQYF.

This clone was found once. V usage is TRBV4-1 and J usage is TRBJ1-2, with D maybe TRBD1 (5 bases). In germline, CDR1 is MGHRA, CDR2 YSYEKL. Trimming left V 2 bases short and J 10 bases short, with 17 bases between. The CDR3 contains 14 residues. The CDR3 nucleotides read TGCGCCAGCAGCCAACTTTCAGAACAGGCCTCCTACACCTTC. Its protein product is CASSQLSEQASYTF.

The genes are TRBV5-4 and TRBJ1-2; D perhaps matches TRBD1 (5 bases). The CDR3 sequence is 14 residues long. The V gene lost 0 bases and the J gene lost 4 bases, with 10 bases spanning the gap. In germline, CDR1 is SGHNT, CDR2 YYREEE (reference sequence). The CDR3 DNA reads TGTGCCAGCAGCTTGGAGGCGGGGGGCTATGGCTACACCTTC. It codes for CASSLEAGGYGYTF.

This rearrangement joins TRBV27 to TRBJ2-1; 8 positions agree with TRBD2. The V gene's germline CDR1 is MNHEY and CDR2 SMNVEV (reference sequence). J gave up 10 bases and V 5 bases, and 4 bases lay outside the gene matches. The CDR3 extends over 12 amino acids. The CDR3 nucleotides are TGTGCCAGCAGTCGAATAGCGGGAGAGCAGTTCTTC. Translation: CASSRIAGEQFF.

The chain has TRBV4-1 and TRBJ1-2; 8 nucleotides align to TRBD1. V shed 4 bases and J 2 bases; nucleotides not matched to a gene: 6. Germline V gene lookup returns CDR1 MGHRA and CDR2 YSYEKL. The CDR3 contains 15 residues. In DNA form, the CDR3 reads TGCGCCAGCAGCCCACAGACAGGGGTGAACTATGGCTACACCTTC. As protein: CASSPQTGVNYGYTF.

CDR3 sequence (DNA): TGTGCCAGCAGCTTAATCCCCGGGAGTGCGACCCAGTACTTC. This gives the protein CASSLIPGSATQYF. The chain carries TRBV11-2 and TRBJ2-5, with a weak D call TRBD2 (6 bases). V dropped 2 bases and J dropped 7 bases, with 14 bases sitting between them. Germline V gives CDR1 SGHAT, CDR2 FQNNGV. The CDR3 length is 14 residues.

The genes are TRBV9 and TRBJ2-6; tentatively, D is TRBD1 (5 bases). This CDR3 has 18 amino acids. Between the trimmed V and J ends, which lost 4 bases and 3 bases, there was a span of 20 bases. Per germline, CDR1 SGDLS and CDR2 YYNGEE. The CDR3 DNA follows: TGTGCCAGCAGCCCCCGGAATCTCTGGACACGTGGGGCCAACGTCCTGACTTTC. This gives the protein CASSPRNLWTRGANVLTF.

The V and J genes are TRBV2 and TRBJ1-5, with TRBD1 matching over 7 bases. With 6 bases clipped from V and 6 bases from J, the junction kept 5 bases outside the gene matches. The CDR3 is 13 amino acids. The germline V gene encodes CDR1 SNHLY and CDR2 FYNNEI. The CDR3 loop reads CASSVTGFQPQHF. The DNA for the CDR3 is TGTGCCAGCAGCGTGACAGGGTTTCAGCCCCAGCATTTT.

This sequence joins TRBV15 and TRBJ1-2; D possibly corresponds to TRBD1 (5 bases). V lost 0 bases, J lost 3 bases, and 8 bases lay in between. The germline V gene encodes CDR1 LNHNV and CDR2 YYDKDF (reference sequence). The CDR3 is made up of 14 amino acids. CDR3: CATSRDRADYGYTF. The DNA of the CDR3 is TGTGCCACCAGCAGAGACAGGGCGGACTATGGCTACACCTTC.

This clone occurred once. The DNA for the CDR3 is TGTGCCAGCAGGGACTGGACTAGCGCCAAAAACATTCAGTACTTC. This translates into CASRDWTSAKNIQYF. The chain combines TRBV11-2 with TRBJ2-4, with 8 bases that match TRBD2. The CDR3 is 15 residues long. Trimming cost V 6 bases and J 1 base; bases outside gene matches: 5. Germline values: CDR1 SGHAT, CDR2 FQNNGV.

This clone appeared a few times. The chain is built from TRBV6-5 and TRBJ1-5; no definite D call. Deletions cut 6 bases from V and 6 bases from J, with 12 bases between. This CDR3 contains 13 residues. The germline V gene encodes CDR1 MNHEY and CDR2 SVGAGI. The CDR3 DNA reads as TGTGCCAGCAGCCCGCGGCGGGGTCAGCCCCAGCATTTT. It translates to CASSPRRGQPQHF.

The chain combines TRBV2 with TRBJ2-1; D remains unclear. The CDR3 totals 16 residues. Germline V gene data show CDR1 as SNHLY and CDR2 as FYNNEI. The ends were cut back, 0 bases at V and 1 base at J, with 10 bases in the middle. CDR3 in DNA: TGTGCCAGCAGTGAAGCCGCCATACTATCCTACAATGAGCAGTTCTTC. Protein: CASSEAAILSYNEQFF.

The V call is TRBV5-6, the J call TRBJ2-5, with D maybe TRBD2 (5 bases). Germline CDR1 SGHDT, CDR2 YYEEEE. This CDR3 is built from 16 residues. The V end was cut by 2 bases, the J end by 2 bases, with 16 bases between. CDR3 sequence: CASSLKASFPQETQYF. The CDR3, as DNA: TGTGCCAGCAGCTTAAAGGCTAGCTTCCCACAAGAGACCCAGTACTTC.

There are a few counts of this clone. The V and J genes are TRBV30 and TRBJ2-5; 9 positions match TRBD1. CDR1 is GTSNPN, CDR2 SVGIG, per germline (reference sequence). V trimming: 3 bases; J trimming: 4 bases; junction bases outside the gene matches: 3. This CDR3 spans 13 amino acids. The CDR3 loop reads CAWSVDRGETQYF. CDR3 nucleotides: TGTGCCTGGAGCGTGGACAGGGGAGAGACCCAGTACTTC.